The rows below give T cell receptor beta chains drawn from one sample of a study of T cell responses to AZD1222 COVID-19 vaccine. The assay was immunoSEQ multiplex PCR, and TCRdb's table has in-frame clones only and misses some. The sample has tens of thousands of clones; 80% to 90% are singletons. Source: peripheral blood, taken 28 days after the second AZD1222 dose. These receptors came from an adult who received the AZD1222 COVID-19 vaccine. The CDR3 runs from the conserved cysteine through the conserved F or W. D genes are given only for firm matches. Size is omitted from some rows. Given values are once, few, many or a class for expanded clones.

TRBJ2-5	TRBV11-2	-	-	TGTGCCAGCAGCTTCCTCCTCCAAGAGACCCAGTACTTC	CASSFLLQETQYF
TRBJ1-5	TRBV9	-	-	TGTGCCAGCAGCGTAGGCTCGGGGGAAGGGCCCCAGCATTTT	CASSVGSGEGPQHF
TRBJ2-2	TRBV18	-	TRBD2	TGTGCCAGCTCTCAACTCCGACTAGCGGGAGAAACCGGGGAGCTGTTTTTT	CASSQLRLAGETGELFF
TRBJ1-2	TRBV3-1/TRBV3-2	-	TRBD1	TGTGCCAGCAGCCCCCCGACAGGGTTTCATGGCTACACCTTC	CASSPPTGFHGYTF
TRBJ1-1	TRBV13	-	-	TGTGCCAGCAGCTTAGTCATGAACACTGAAGCTTTCTTT	CASSLVMNTEAFF
TRBJ1-6	TRBV27	-	TRBD1	TGTGCCAGCAGTTTAGTTGGACAGGGTCACGCAACCCTCCACTTT	CASSLVGQGHATLHF
TRBJ1-2	TRBV5-8	few	TRBD1	TGTGCCAGCAGCTTGGCGGCAGGGGGCCCGGAGGGGTATGGCTACACCTTC	CASSLAAGGPEGYGYTF
TRBJ2-1	TRBV3-1/TRBV3-2	-	TRBD2	TGTGCCAGCAGCCAGTTGACTAGCCCTTATTCATACAATGAGCAGTTCTTC	CASSQLTSPYSYNEQFF
TRBJ2-2	TRBV9	-	TRBD1	TGTGCCAGCAGCGTAGCTAACAGGGGGCAGCTAAACACCGGGGAGCTGTTTTTT	CASSVANRGQLNTGELFF
TRBJ2-3	TRBV15	once	TRBD2	TGTGCCACCAGCAGCGGCGGGAGGGGCACAGATACGCAGTATTTT	CATSSGGRGTDTQYF
TRBJ2-1	TRBV28	-	TRBD2	TGTGCCAGCAGTCCCCGGACTAGCGGGAGAGGATCCTACAATGAGCAGTTCTTC	CASSPRTSGRGSYNEQFF
TRBJ1-2	TRBV4-1	-	-	TGCGCCAGCAGCCAAGTCCCCCGGGGTGAGGGTGGCTACACCTTC	CASSQVPRGEGGYTF
TRBJ2-3	TRBV5-4	once	-	TGTGCCAGCACCTCGCGCTCTAGCACAGATACGCAGTATTTT	CASTSRSSTDTQYF
TRBJ2-1	TRBV19	-	TRBD2	TGTGCCAGTAGTATCAAGTCTAGCGGAGAGCAGTTCTTC	CASSIKSSGEQFF
TRBJ1-5	TRBV28	-	-	TGTGCCAGCAGGACGACCCTAGGTCCCCAGCATTTT	CASRTTLGPQHF
TRBJ2-7	TRBV7-8	-	TRBD2	TGTGCCAGCAGCGCCCCTAGCGGGTTCTCCTACGAGCAGTACTTC	CASSAPSGFSYEQYF
TRBJ2-1	TRBV19	-	TRBD2	TGTGCCAGTAGTATCGGGACTAGCGGGAGCAATGAGCAGTTCTTC	CASSIGTSGSNEQFF
TRBJ2-2	TRBV29-1	-	-	TGCAGCGTTGACAGGGGTACCGGGGAGCTGTTTTTT	CSVDRGTGELFF
TRBJ1-5	TRBV28	-	-	TGTGCCAGCGCCCGACAGATAAATCAGCCCCAGCATTTT	CASARQINQPQHF
TRBJ2-7	TRBV29-1	-	-	TGCAGCGTTACCCTAGGAGGGAGCAACGAGCAGTACTTC	CSVTLGGSNEQYF
TRBJ1-5	TRBV28	few	TRBD1	TGTGCCAGCAGCCTAGGACAGGGGGTGGGTCAGCCCCAGCATTTT	CASSLGQGVGQPQHF